This T cell receptor beta chain was captured in a study of shared clonotypes between healthy human individuals (dated by TCRdb to 2018 to 2021). Context from the whole study: The cohort included three men and a couple of women between 18 and 49 years of age. To estimate repertoire size and how much clonotype sharing occurs between individuals, the study deeply sequenced the blood TCR repertoires of five healthy adults. Per donor, three plates each were used for CD4 naive and CD4 memory, two for CD8 naive, and one for CD8 memory. To increase sequencing depth and limit assay-specific biases, different laboratories used diverse techniques to prepare libraries and sequence TCR repertoires. Leukapheresis yielded between about 0.85 and 9.5 billion PBMCs per donor.

The junction carries 13 bases between V and J, which are trimmed by 1 base and 3 bases respectively. CDR3 length: 16 amino acids, cysteine to phenylalanine. Just the 48-base CDR3 DNA is kept, in frame starting at base 1. The germline V gene (reference sequence) specifies SSHAT as CDR1 and FNYEAQ as CDR2. Using the deep immunoSEQ assay, TCR CDR3 regions were amplified from genomic DNA by multiplex PCR. Genomic DNA extracted from each cell subset was distributed evenly over all wells of several immunoSEQ 96-well plates, and each plate served as one replicate. For sorted subsets, each replicate PCR was loaded with 200 ng genomic DNA, equivalent to 25,000 to 30,000 T cell genomes. Purified libraries were measured with a Qubit 3.0 fluorometer, size-checked on a Bioanalyzer 2100, and measured again with the KAPA Library Quantification kit. Every immunoSEQ 96-well plate was sequenced on a separate single-read 150-cycle Illumina NextSeq 550 flow cell. Per the original workflow: Because the immunoSEQ output held only junctional sequences and lacked quality scores, the filtering could not match the filtering applied to full-length reads. To assign V/J genes and CDR3, sequences were annotated using PyIR, a Python wrapper for IgBLAST v1.9, with IMGT germline references. Reads were filtered out if the reads had weak V/J assignments (E-value above 1e-6), no CDR3, stop codons, out-of-frame junctions, or ambiguous translated residues. A V3J clonotype was defined by an identical inferred V gene, J gene, and CDR3 amino acid sequence. The percentage overlap between two repertoires was calculated by dividing the number of shared unique clonotypes by the size of the smaller repertoire. RTK rarefaction, the Chao1 estimator, and Recon v2.1 estimates of unobserved clonotypes were used to assess repertoire richness. OLGA was used to compute generation probabilities for all TCRbeta clonotypes that the gDNA method yielded from a handful of donors. Drawn from immuneACCESS, this table holds only the in-frame rearrangements with V and J called that TCRdb kept. Clones are partly lost; checked studies trace under half to an unresolved V gene and leave the rest unexplained. From that table come the V and J calls and clone size; the DNA was used to work out D and trimming. The sample table shows 2 million to 2.5 million clones, and over 90% are seen once. The top ten constitute around 0.4% of the sample.

This clone was picked up a small number of times. Its antigen remains unidentified. No base-level quality is on record; no much larger clone is a single base apart. Summary of the overall study and its limitations: Estimated clonotype richness was generally larger for naive than for memory subsets. Only blood was sampled, and tissue TCR repertoires likely differ from those in blood. Incomplete sequencing was indicated by rarefaction of sorted-subset datasets, despite the large sequencing depth. The small number of donors limited the genetic and exposure-history diversity represented. Compared with non-shared clonotypes, clonotypes shared by all four sorted-subset donors had higher generation probabilities. Sharing across several donors was observed for around 5% of naive CD4, about 4% of naive CD8, over 2% of memory CD4, and over 0.3% of memory CD8 clonotypes. Pairwise subsampling led to the expectation that sequencing depth would affect the degree of clonotype sharing among donors.

Healthy HIV-negative adults with no recently reported acute infections or vaccinations were included as donors. Only Caucasian adults living in Nashville, Tennessee, USA were represented among the donors. CD4+ T cells were enriched through magnetic negative selection, after which naive cells were positively selected on CD45RA and the remaining negative fraction served as the memory subset. Blood was collected by leukapheresis, and PBMCs were isolated by Ficoll-Histopaque density gradient centrifugation and then cryopreserved in liquid nitrogen vapor phase. Analytical flow cytometry was used to check the purity and quantity of every magnetically sorted T cell population. Each sorted fraction had its genomic DNA isolated and then quantified by UV absorbance on a Nanodrop 2000c.

This sequence originates from a young man in good health. Some clones in this sample may be carry-over from other donors' samples. The chain is encoded by TRBV7-7 joined to TRBJ1-3, with a weak D call of TRBD1 (6 bases match). The sample taken for sequencing was naive CD4+ T cells from PBMCs. This sample's cell subset or site label indicates: CD45RA+ positively selected. The CDR3 is CASSLEVRGVGNTIYF. The sequence in DNA is TGTGCCAGCAGCTTAGAGGTGAGGGGGGTTGGAAACACCATATATTTT.